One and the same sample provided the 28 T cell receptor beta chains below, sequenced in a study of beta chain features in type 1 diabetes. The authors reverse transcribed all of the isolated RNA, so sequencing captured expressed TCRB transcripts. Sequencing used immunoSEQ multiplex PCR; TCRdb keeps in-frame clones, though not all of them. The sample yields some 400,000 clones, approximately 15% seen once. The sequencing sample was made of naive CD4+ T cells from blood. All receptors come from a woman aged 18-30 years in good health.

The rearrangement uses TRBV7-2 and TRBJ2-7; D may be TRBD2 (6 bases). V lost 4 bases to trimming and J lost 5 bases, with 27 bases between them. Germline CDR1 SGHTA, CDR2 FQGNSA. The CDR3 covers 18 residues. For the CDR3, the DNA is TGTGCCAGCAGCTCGCTCGACTTGGGTGGGGGACTTTGGGACGAGCAGTACTTC. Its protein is CASSSLDLGGGLWDEQYF.

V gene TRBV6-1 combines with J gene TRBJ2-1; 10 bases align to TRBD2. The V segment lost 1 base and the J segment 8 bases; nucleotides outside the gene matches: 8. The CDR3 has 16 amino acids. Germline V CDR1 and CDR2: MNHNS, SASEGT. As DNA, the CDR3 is TGTGCCAGCAGTGAAGTATGGTTAGCGGGAGGCGATGAGCAGTTCTTC. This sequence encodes CASSEVWLAGGDEQFF.

This CDR3 reads CASSEYPGQGKNEQYF. DNA for the CDR3: TGTGCCAGCAGCGAATACCCCGGACAGGGGAAGAACGAGCAGTACTTC. The rearrangement uses TRBV14 and TRBJ2-7, with TRBD1 matching 9 bases. V was clipped by 5 bases and J by 5 bases; unmatched bases: 13. Per germline, CDR1 SGHDN and CDR2 FVKESK. The CDR3 is 16 residues long.

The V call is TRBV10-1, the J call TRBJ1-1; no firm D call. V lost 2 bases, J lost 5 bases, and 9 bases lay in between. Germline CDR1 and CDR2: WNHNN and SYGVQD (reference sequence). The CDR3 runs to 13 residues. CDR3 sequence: CASSEGRETEAFF. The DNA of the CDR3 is TGCGCCAGCAGTGAGGGTAGGGAGACTGAAGCTTTCTTT.

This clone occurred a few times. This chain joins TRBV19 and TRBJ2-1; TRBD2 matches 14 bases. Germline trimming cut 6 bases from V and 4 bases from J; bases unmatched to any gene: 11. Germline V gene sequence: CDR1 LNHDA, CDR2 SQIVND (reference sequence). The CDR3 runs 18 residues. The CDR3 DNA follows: TGTGCCAGTAGCCCACCGCCGGGACTAGCGGGAGTATACAATGAGCAGTTCTTC. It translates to CASSPPPGLAGVYNEQFF.

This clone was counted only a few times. CDR3 protein: CASSARTGKNIQYF. The CDR3 region has the DNA TGTGCCAGCAGTGCTAGGACAGGGAAAAACATTCAGTACTTC. The chain uses TRBV2 and TRBJ2-4; 8 nucleotides align to TRBD1. V was clipped by 4 bases and J by 4 bases; unmatched bases: 3. The CDR3 totals 14 residues. Germline lookup yields CDR1 SNHLY and CDR2 FYNNEI. Full variable domain (outside the CDR3, taken from reference TRBV2 and TRBJ2-4): EPEVTQTPSHQVTQMGQEVILRCVPISNHLYFYWYRQILGQKVEFLVSFYNNEISEKSEIFDDQFSVERPDGSNFTLKIRSTKLEDSAMYFCASSARTGKNIQYFGAGTRLSVL.

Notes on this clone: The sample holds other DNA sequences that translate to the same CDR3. This CDR3 is CASSVAAGGSYEQYF. The CDR3 coding sequence is TGTGCCAGCAGCGTAGCCGCCGGGGGCTCCTACGAGCAGTACTTC. The chain uses TRBV9 and TRBJ2-7, with D possibly being TRBD2 (6 bases). Trimming took off 0 bases at V and 0 bases at J, with 10 bases between the two ends. Germline V gene data show CDR1 as SGDLS and CDR2 as YYNGEE. The CDR3 extends over 15 amino acids. The full variable domain, in which reference TRBV9 and TRBJ2-7 provide the parts outside the CDR3, is DSGVTQTPKHLITATGQRVTLRCSPRSGDLSVYWYQQSLDQGLQFLIQYYNGEERAKGNILERFSAQQFPDLHSELNLSSLELGDSALYFCASSVAAGGSYEQYFGPGTRLTVT.

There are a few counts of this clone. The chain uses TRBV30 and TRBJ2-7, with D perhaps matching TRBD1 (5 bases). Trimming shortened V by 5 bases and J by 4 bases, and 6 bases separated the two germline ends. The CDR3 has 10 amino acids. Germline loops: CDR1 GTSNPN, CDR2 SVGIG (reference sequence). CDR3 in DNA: TGTGCCTGGGGGGCTTACGAGCAGTACTTC. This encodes CAWGAYEQYF.

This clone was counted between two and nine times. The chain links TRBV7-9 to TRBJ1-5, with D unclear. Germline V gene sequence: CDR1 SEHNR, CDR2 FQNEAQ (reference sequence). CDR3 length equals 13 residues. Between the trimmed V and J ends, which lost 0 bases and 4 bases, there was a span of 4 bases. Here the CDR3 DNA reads TGTGCCAGCAGCTTAGCACAGAATCAGCCCCAGCATTTT. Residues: CASSLAQNQPQHF. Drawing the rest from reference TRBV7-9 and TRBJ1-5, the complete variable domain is DTGVSQNPRHKITKRGQNVTFRCDPISEHNRLYWYRQTLGQGPEFLTYFQNEAQLEKSRLLSDRFSAERPKGSFSTLEIQRTEQGDSAMYLCASSLAQNQPQHFGDGTRLSIL.

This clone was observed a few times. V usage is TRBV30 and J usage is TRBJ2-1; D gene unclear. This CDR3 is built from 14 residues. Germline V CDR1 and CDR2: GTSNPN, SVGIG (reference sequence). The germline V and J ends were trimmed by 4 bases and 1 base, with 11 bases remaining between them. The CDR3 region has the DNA TGTGCCTGGAAAAGCCCCCGTTCCTACAATGAGCAGTTCTTC. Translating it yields CAWKSPRSYNEQFF.

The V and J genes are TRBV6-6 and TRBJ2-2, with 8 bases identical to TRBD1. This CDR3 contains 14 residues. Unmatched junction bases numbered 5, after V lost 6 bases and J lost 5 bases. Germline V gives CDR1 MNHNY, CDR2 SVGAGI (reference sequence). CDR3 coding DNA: TGTGCCAGCAGGGACAGGGACGCAACCGGGGAGCTGTTTTTT. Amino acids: CASRDRDATGELFF.

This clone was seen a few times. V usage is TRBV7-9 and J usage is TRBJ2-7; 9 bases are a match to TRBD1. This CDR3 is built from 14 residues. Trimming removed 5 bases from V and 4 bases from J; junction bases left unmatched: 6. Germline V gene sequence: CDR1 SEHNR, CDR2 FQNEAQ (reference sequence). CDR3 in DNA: TGTGCCAGCAGCCAACAGGGGGCTGGGTACGAGCAGTACTTC. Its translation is CASSQQGAGYEQYF.

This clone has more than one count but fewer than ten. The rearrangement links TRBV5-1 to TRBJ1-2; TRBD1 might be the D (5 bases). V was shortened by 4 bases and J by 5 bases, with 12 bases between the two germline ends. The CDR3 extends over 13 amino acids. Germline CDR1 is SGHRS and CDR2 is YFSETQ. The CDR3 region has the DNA TGCGCCAGCAGCGTAGGGACTGAGTATGGCTACACCTTC. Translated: CASSVGTEYGYTF. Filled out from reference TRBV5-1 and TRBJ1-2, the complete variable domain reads KAGVTQTPRYLIKTRGQQVTLSCSPISGHRSVSWYQQTPGQGLQFLFEYFSETQRNKGNFPGRFSGRQFSNSRSEMNVSTLELGDSALYLCASSVGTEYGYTFGSGTRLTVV.

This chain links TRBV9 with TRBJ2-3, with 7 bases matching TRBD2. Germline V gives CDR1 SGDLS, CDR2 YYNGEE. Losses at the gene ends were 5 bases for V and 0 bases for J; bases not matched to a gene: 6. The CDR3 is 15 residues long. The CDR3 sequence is CASSELALSTDTQYF. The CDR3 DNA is TGTGCCAGCAGTGAACTAGCGCTAAGCACAGATACGCAGTATTTT.

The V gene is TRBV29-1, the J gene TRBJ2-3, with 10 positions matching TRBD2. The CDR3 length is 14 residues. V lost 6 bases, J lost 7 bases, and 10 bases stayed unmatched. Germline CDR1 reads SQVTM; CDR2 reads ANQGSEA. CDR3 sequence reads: CSVVLAGQRYTQYF. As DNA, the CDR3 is TGCAGCGTCGTACTAGCGGGGCAAAGGTATACGCAGTATTTT.

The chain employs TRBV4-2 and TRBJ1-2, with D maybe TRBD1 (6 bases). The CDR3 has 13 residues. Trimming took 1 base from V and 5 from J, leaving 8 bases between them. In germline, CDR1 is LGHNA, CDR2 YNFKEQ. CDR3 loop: CASSQAQGYGYTF. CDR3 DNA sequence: TGTGCCAGCAGCCAAGCCCAGGGGTATGGCTACACCTTC.

This chain's CDR3 is CASSRRQGWTDTQYF. The CDR3 nucleotides are TGTGCCAGCAGTCGTCGGCAGGGTTGGACAGATACGCAGTATTTT. The chain joins TRBV27 to TRBJ2-3; TRBD1 might be the D (5 bases). This CDR3 spans 15 amino acids. In germline, CDR1 is MNHEY, CDR2 SMNVEV (reference sequence). V was cut by 5 bases and J by 3 bases, with 15 bases left in between.

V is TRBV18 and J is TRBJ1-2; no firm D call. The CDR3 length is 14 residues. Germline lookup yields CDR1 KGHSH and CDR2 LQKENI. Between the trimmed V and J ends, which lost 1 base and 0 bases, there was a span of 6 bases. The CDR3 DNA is TGTGCCAGCTCACCACTATTAGCTAACTATGGCTACACCTTC. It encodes CASSPLLANYGYTF.

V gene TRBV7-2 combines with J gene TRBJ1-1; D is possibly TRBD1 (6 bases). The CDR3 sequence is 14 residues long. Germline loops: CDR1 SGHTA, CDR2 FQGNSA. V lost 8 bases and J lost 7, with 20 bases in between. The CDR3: CASRLTGGLGEAFF. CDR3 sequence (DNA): TGTGCCAGCCGATTGACAGGCGGGTTAGGTGAAGCTTTCTTT.

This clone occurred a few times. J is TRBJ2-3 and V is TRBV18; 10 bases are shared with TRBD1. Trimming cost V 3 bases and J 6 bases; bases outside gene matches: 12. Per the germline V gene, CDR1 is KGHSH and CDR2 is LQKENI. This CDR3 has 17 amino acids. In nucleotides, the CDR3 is TGTGCCAGCTCACCGTTCCTTGTGGGACAGGGGTCGGATACGCAGTATTTT. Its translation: CASSPFLVGQGSDTQYF.

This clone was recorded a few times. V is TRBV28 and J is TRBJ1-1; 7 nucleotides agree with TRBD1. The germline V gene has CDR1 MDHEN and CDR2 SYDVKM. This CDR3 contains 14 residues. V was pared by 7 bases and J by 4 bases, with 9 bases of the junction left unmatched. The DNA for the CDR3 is TGTGCCAGCATTATGACAGGGAAGGGCACTGAAGCTTTCTTT. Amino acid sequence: CASIMTGKGTEAFF.

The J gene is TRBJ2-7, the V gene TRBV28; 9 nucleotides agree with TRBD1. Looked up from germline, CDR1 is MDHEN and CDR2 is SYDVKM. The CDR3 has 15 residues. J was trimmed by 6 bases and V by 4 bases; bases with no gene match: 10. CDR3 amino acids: CASSSQGAQKREQYF. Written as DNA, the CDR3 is TGTGCCAGCAGTTCACAGGGGGCGCAAAAACGCGAGCAGTACTTC. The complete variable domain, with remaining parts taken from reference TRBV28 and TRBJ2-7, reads DVKVTQSSRYLVKRTGEKVFLECVQDMDHENMFWYRQDPGLGLRLIYFSYDVKMKEKGDIPEGYSVSREKKERFSLILESASTNQTSMYLCASSSQGAQKREQYFGPGTRLTVT.

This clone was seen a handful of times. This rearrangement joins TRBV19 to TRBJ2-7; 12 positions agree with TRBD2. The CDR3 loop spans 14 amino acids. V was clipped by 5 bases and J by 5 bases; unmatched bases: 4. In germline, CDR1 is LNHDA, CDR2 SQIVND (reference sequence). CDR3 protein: CASSWTSGIHEQYF. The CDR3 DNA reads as TGTGCCAGTAGTTGGACTAGCGGGATCCACGAGCAGTACTTC.

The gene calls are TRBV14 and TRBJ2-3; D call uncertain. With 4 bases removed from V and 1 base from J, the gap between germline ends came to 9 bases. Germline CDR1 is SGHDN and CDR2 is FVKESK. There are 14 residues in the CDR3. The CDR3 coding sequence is TGTGCCAGCAGCCCACTCACGGGCACAGATACGCAGTATTTT. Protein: CASSPLTGTDTQYF. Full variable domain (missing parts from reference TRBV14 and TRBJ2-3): EAGVTQFPSHSVIEKGQTVTLRCDPISGHDNLYWYRRVMGKEIKFLLHFVKESKQDESGMPNNRFLAERTGGTYSTLKVQPAELEDSGVYFCASSPLTGTDTQYFGPGTRLTVL.

The CDR3 nucleotides are TGTGCCAGCTCACCAACTACGGCCTACTCCTACAATGAGCAGTTCTTC. It codes for CASSPTTAYSYNEQFF. The genes are TRBV18 and TRBJ2-1; D gene ambiguous. In germline, CDR1 is KGHSH, CDR2 LQKENI. The CDR3 is 16 amino acids. With 2 bases removed from V and 0 bases from J, the gap between germline ends came to 11 bases.

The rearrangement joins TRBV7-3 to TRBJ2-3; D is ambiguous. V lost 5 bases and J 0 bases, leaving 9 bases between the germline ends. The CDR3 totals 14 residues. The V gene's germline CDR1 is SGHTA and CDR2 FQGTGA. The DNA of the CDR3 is TGTGCCAGCAGCGTTCTATCTAGCACAGATACGCAGTATTTT. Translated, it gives CASSVLSSTDTQYF.

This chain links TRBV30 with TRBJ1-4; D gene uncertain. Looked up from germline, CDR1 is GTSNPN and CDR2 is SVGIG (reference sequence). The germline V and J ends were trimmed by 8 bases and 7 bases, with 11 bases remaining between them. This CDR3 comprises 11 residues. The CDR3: CALTGSEKLFF. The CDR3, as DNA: TGTGCCCTAACGGGGTCTGAAAAACTGTTTTTT.

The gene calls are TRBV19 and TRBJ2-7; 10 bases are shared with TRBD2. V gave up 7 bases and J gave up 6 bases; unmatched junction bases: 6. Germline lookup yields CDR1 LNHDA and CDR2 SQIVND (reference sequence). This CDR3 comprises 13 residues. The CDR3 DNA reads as TGTGCCAGTAAGGTAGCGGGAGGAGGCGAGCAGTACTTC. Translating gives CASKVAGGGEQYF. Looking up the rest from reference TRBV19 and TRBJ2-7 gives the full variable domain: DGGITQSPKYLFRKEGQNVTLSCEQNLNHDAMYWYRQDPGQGLRLIYYSQIVNDFQKGDIAEGYSVSREKKESFPLTVTSAQKNPTAFYLCASKVAGGGEQYFGPGTRLTVT.